This T cell receptor (beta chain) was sequenced in a study of cytomegalovirus exposure and HLA in healthy donors. On the study more broadly: Of approximately 400 genotyped donors, roughly 86% clustered with self-reported Caucasian donors. Study findings and constraints: The CMV antigen specificity of a few CMV-associated chains was confirmed through in vitro analysis. The majority of TCR sequences were rare, yet some public TCRs appeared in many donors. The investigators catalogued 150 to 200 TCR beta chains as cytomegalovirus-associated.

13 Jbeta primers and 60 Vbeta primers were used for the PCR. TCRdb's table, derived via immunoSEQ multiplex PCR, lists solely in-frame clones and lacks some. This table holds some 70,000 clones, around 68% found once. In regard to this clone: What it recognizes is unknown.

The sequencing sample was made of PBMCs. The receptor was isolated from a woman in her twenties or thirties in good health and CMV-seronegative.

The CDR3 DNA is TGTGCCAGCAGTTCACGCGGAGAGTTCGGGGAGACCCAGTACTTC. This sequence encodes CASSSRGEFGETQYF. This chain joins TRBV7-6 and TRBJ2-5, with no clear D. V was pared by 6 bases and J by 5 bases, with 19 bases between. From germline, CDR1 is SGHVS and CDR2 FNYEAQ. The CDR3 is made up of 15 amino acids.